Included here is one T cell receptor (beta chain) sequence, with context. Authors' data handling: For nucleated cells, counts were estimated from reference gene primer amplification. Only in-frame clones appear in the TCRdb table, and some are missing; sequencing was by immunoSEQ multiplex PCR. That table supplies the V and J calls and clone size; D and trimming were determined from the DNA. This sample has 99,000 or so clones, with 84% found just once. This sample is part of a study of blood T cell repertoires in COVID-19. About the study: PBMCs, B-cell-depleted T cells, or T cells provided the cDNA or gDNA that made up the material.

The junction had 3 bases not matched to a gene; V was cut back by 4 bases and J by 6 bases. Germline V gene sequence: CDR1 MDHEN, CDR2 SYDVKM. The CDR3 is made up of 13 amino acids. The TCR comes from a man aged 70 or older with active or convalescent COVID-19. The chain couples TRBV28 to TRBJ1-2, with 9 bases fitting TRBD1. Material: peripheral blood. The CDR3 sequence: CASSSQGAHGYTF. DNA of the CDR3: TGTGCCAGCAGTTCACAGGGGGCCCATGGCTACACCTTC.